This is a list of T cell receptor beta chains from one sample in a study of T cells after yellow fever vaccination. TCRdb re-derived calls from the 5' RACE reads in MiXCR, one entry per CDR3 protein. The table includes about 120,000 distinct CDR3 sequences, about 8.4% detected once. Sequenced material: CD8+ T cells sorted from PBMCs, taken on the day of the yellow fever booster vaccination. These receptors came from a man between 18 and 29 years old who received the YFV17D yellow fever vaccine. The CDR3 runs from the conserved cysteine through the conserved F or W. Fields, in order: CDR3 protein, CDR3 DNA, V gene, J gene, clone size, D gene, CDR3 length. D genes are given only for firm matches. Size values are once, few and many counts, or a class for expanded clones, and some rows have none.

CATSRVWGSGGTPGPNEQFF	TGTGCCACCAGCAGAGTGTGGGGGTCAGGGGGCACCCCTGGACCCAATGAGCAGTTCTTC	TRBV15	TRBJ2-1	few	TRBD1	20
CASGETGGSEAFF	TGCGCCAGCGGAGAAACAGGGGGCAGTGAAGCTTTCTTT	TRBV10-2	TRBJ1-1	few	TRBD1	13
CASSLNPGDEKLFF	TGTGCCAGCAGCTTAAACCCAGGGGACGAAAAACTGTTTTTT	TRBV7-9	TRBJ1-4	few	NA	14
CASSWGTGTEAFF	TGTGCCAGCAGTTGGGGGACAGGGACTGAAGCTTTCTTT	TRBV27	TRBJ1-1	few	TRBD1	13
CASSQEEYYGYTF	TGCGCCAGCAGCCAAGAGGAGTACTATGGCTACACCTTC	TRBV4-3	TRBJ1-2	NA	NA	13
CASSPKFAPGEAFF	TGTGCCAGCAGCCCAAAATTCGCACCAGGGGAAGCTTTCTTT	TRBV12-3/TRBV12-4	TRBJ1-1	few	NA	14
CASSSVFGVPDTQYF	TGTGCCAGCAGCTCAGTCTTCGGGGTACCAGATACGCAGTATTTT	TRBV7-2	TRBJ2-3	NA	NA	15
CASSQDEASGGLAKNIQYF	TGCGCCAGCAGCCAAGACGAGGCTAGCGGGGGGCTAGCCAAAAACATTCAGTACTTC	TRBV4-3	TRBJ2-4	many	TRBD2	19
CASSLPGQWNTEAFF	TGTGCCAGCAGTTTGCCGGGACAGTGGAACACTGAAGCTTTCTTT	TRBV7-9	TRBJ1-1	NA	TRBD1	15
CASSYSSTGGRNNEQFF	TGTGCCAGCAGTTACTCGAGTACGGGGGGTAGGAACAATGAGCAGTTCTTC	TRBV6-2/TRBV6-3	TRBJ2-1	NA	TRBD2	17
CATLRDLNNEQFF	TGTGCCACCCTGCGGGACCTAAACAATGAGCAGTTCTTC	TRBV6-2/TRBV6-3	TRBJ2-1	few	NA	13
CASSQDTGTGPWAQHF	TGCGCCAGCAGCCAAGATACGGGGACAGGCCCATGGGCCCAGCATTTT	TRBV4-3	TRBJ1-5	NA	TRBD1	16
CSVKLQRGSSYNEQFF	TGCAGCGTGAAACTCCAGCGGGGGAGCTCCTACAATGAGCAGTTCTTC	TRBV29-1	TRBJ2-1	few	TRBD2	16
CASSEGTALNTIYF	TGTGCCAGCAGTGAAGGGACAGCCCTAAACACCATATATTTT	TRBV2	TRBJ1-3	NA	NA	14
CASSLRTGSPLHF	TGTGCCAGTAGTCTCCGGACAGGGTCACCCCTCCACTTT	TRBV19	TRBJ1-6	few	TRBD1	13
CASSFVYGYTF	TGTGCCAGCAGTTTCGTCTATGGCTACACCTTC	TRBV12-3/TRBV12-4	TRBJ1-2	NA	NA	11
CASSGWGGGETQYF	TGTGCCAGCAGTGGCTGGGGGGGTGGAGAGACCCAGTACTTC	TRBV12-3/TRBV12-4	TRBJ2-5	NA	TRBD2	14
CASSSGGGATDTQYF	TGTGCCAGCAGTTCAGGCGGGGGGGCCACAGATACGCAGTATTTT	TRBV6-5	TRBJ2-3	many	TRBD2	15
CASSQEELAGGYEQYF	TGTGCCAGCAGCCAAGAAGAACTAGCGGGGGGTTACGAGCAGTACTTC	TRBV4-2	TRBJ2-7	NA	TRBD2	16
CASRSDRGHRTEAFF	TGTGCCAGCAGAAGCGACAGGGGCCATAGAACTGAAGCTTTCTTT	TRBV28	TRBJ1-1	NA	TRBD1	15
CASSSGQRNQPQHF	TGTGCCAGCAGTTCGGGACAACGCAATCAGCCCCAGCATTTT	TRBV27	TRBJ1-5	few	NA	14
CASSYSWGNTEAFF	TGTGCCAGCAGTTACTCGTGGGGAAACACTGAAGCTTTCTTT	TRBV6-2/TRBV6-3	TRBJ1-1	many	NA	14
CASILTPGGPGNEQFF	TGTGCCAGCATTTTGACCCCGGGGGGGCCGGGGAATGAGCAGTTCTTC	TRBV6-2/TRBV6-3	TRBJ2-1	NA	TRBD2	16
CASSPLEETQYF	TGTGCCAGCAGCCCCCTTGAGGAGACCCAGTACTTC	TRBV7-9	TRBJ2-5	NA	NA	12
CASSLGEMNTEAFF	TGTGCCAGCAGCTTGGGGGAAATGAACACTGAAGCTTTCTTT	TRBV5-4	TRBJ1-1	few	NA	14
CASSLPGQGEDTQYF	TGTGCCAGCAGTTTACCGGGACAGGGGGAGGATACGCAGTATTTT	TRBV27	TRBJ2-3	NA	TRBD1	15
CASSQEGGTDTQYF	TGCGCCAGCAGCCAAGAGGGGGGCACAGATACGCAGTATTTT	TRBV4-1	TRBJ2-3	NA	NA	14
CASSFLGTGTPDTQYF	TGTGCCAGCAGCTTTCTCGGGACAGGGACGCCAGATACGCAGTATTTT	TRBV5-4	TRBJ2-3	few	TRBD1	16
CATSDGTGAHTGELFF	TGTGCCACCAGTGATGGGACAGGGGCCCACACCGGGGAGCTGTTTTTT	TRBV24-1	TRBJ2-2	few	TRBD1	16
CASSLIETQYF	TGTGCCAGCAGTCTCATTGAGACCCAGTACTTC	TRBV6-2/TRBV6-3	TRBJ2-5	many	NA	11
CASSLQQGAPNVLTF	TGTGCCAGCAGTTTACAACAGGGGGCGCCGAACGTCCTGACTTTC	TRBV28	TRBJ2-6	few	TRBD1	15
CASSDEIADTQYF	TGTGCCAGCAGCGACGAAATAGCGGATACGCAGTATTTT	TRBV7-9	TRBJ2-3	few	NA	13
CASSQEPQWGGYGEQFF	TGCGCCAGCAGCCAAGAACCACAGTGGGGGGGGTATGGTGAGCAGTTCTTC	TRBV4-1	TRBJ2-1	NA	TRBD2	17
CASSDRDYQETQYF	TGTGCCAGCAGCGACCGGGACTATCAAGAGACCCAGTACTTC	TRBV7-9	TRBJ2-5	few	TRBD2	14
CASSQRTLTGELFF	TGCGCCAGCAGCCAAAGGACCCTTACCGGGGAGCTGTTTTTT	TRBV4-3	TRBJ2-2	NA	NA	14
CASSITASSGNTIYF	TGTGCCAGTAGTATTACAGCCAGCTCTGGAAACACCATATATTTT	TRBV19	TRBJ1-3	few	NA	15
CASSQDTGTSNQPQHF	TGCGCCAGCAGCCAAGATACGGGGACTAGCAATCAGCCCCAGCATTTT	TRBV4-3	TRBJ1-5	NA	NA	16
CASRRPGYTRGTEAFF	TGTGCCAGCAGACGACCCGGCTATACCAGAGGGACTGAAGCTTTCTTT	TRBV7-2	TRBJ1-1	few	NA	16
CASSQYQNTGELFF	TGTGCCAGCAGCCAATATCAGAACACCGGGGAGCTGTTTTTT	TRBV3-1	TRBJ2-2	few	NA	14
CASSPLSGGDSDTQYF	TGTGCCAGCAGCCCCCTTAGCGGGGGGGACTCAGATACGCAGTATTTT	TRBV7-2	TRBJ2-3	NA	TRBD2	16
CASSLAAGLSDTQYF	TGTGCCAGCAGTTTAGCGGCAGGGTTGAGTGATACGCAGTATTTT	TRBV27	TRBJ2-3	NA	NA	15
CASTGGPWQPQHF	TGTGCCAGCACAGGGGGCCCTTGGCAGCCCCAGCATTTT	TRBV7-9	TRBJ1-5	few	TRBD1	13
CASSSGSAPLHF	TGTGCCAGCAGTTCAGGAAGCGCCCCCCTCCACTTT	TRBV27	TRBJ1-6	few	NA	12